This T cell receptor beta chain appears in the sequencing data of a study of CD8+CD57+ T cells in acquired aplastic anemia. About the study: An average of roughly 3 ug of DNA was obtained from sorted CD4+ and CD8+ cells.

The use of genomic DNA as template underpinned the TCR beta VDJ and CDR3 profiling. Each CDR3 protein gets one entry after TCRdb re-called the reads with MiXCR. Of under 500,000 distinct CDR3 sequences listed, about a third are singletons. This CDR3 contains 13 residues. Germline loops: CDR1 DFQATT, CDR2 SNEGSKA (reference sequence). Study observations and caveats: Comparison of patients with controls identified roughly 27 shared CD8+ CDR3 sequences.

CD8+CD57+ cell expansion, shown by flow cytometry, had occurred in the patients selected for sequencing. In regard to this clonotype: What it recognizes is unknown. Germline is not matched at one junction end, which may reflect a read error.

J is TRBJ2-7 and V is TRBV20-1; possible D gene TRBD1, 6 bases. The receptor's source is a human donor with aplastic anemia. Sequenced: sorted CD4+, CD8+, or CD8+CD57+ T cells (not recorded which) from PBMCs. CDR3 sequence reads: CGAIGQNYYEQYF. The CDR3 DNA reads as TGCGGTGCTATAGGACAGAACTACTACGAGCAGTACTTC.